These T cell receptor beta chains were read from a single sample in a study of T cell responses to AZD1222 COVID-19 vaccine. Profiling relied on immunoSEQ multiplex PCR, and the TCRdb table lists in-frame clones only, not all of them. Seen here are 80,000 to 85,000 clones, roughly 90% observed once, and the top ten hold approximately 8%. Sample: peripheral blood, taken 28 days after the second AZD1222 dose. These receptors came from an adult who received the AZD1222 COVID-19 vaccine. The CDR3 runs from the conserved cysteine through the conserved F or W. The listing skips clone size in some rows; elsewhere it reads once, few, many or a size class.

j_call v_call clone_size cdr3_aa
TRBJ2-1 TRBV7-8 NA CASSLAHSGSFSYNEQFF
TRBJ2-7 TRBV27 NA CASSSTGGGEQYF
TRBJ1-1 TRBV5-1 NA CASSSGITEAFF
TRBJ2-1 TRBV5-5 NA CASSPGLAVYNEQFF
TRBJ1-5 TRBV28 NA CASTPLGGGSNQPQHF
TRBJ1-3 TRBV18 NA CASSPDRNTIYF
TRBJ2-1 TRBV19 NA CASSASGTGSYNEQFF
TRBJ2-5 TRBV7-5 NA CARSPPGPTQYF
TRBJ2-2 TRBV27 NA CASSSGLAGGSGELFF
TRBJ1-6 TRBV27 NA CASSSHFGGSPLHF
TRBJ2-1 TRBV3-1/TRBV3-2 NA CASSQDFLATYNEQFF
TRBJ2-7 TRBV7-9 NA CASSPGQGPYEQYF
TRBJ2-1 TRBV19 NA CASSIGAVGGLYNEQFF
TRBJ2-7 TRBV7-9 few CASSSQAGLAYEQYF
TRBJ1-2 TRBV9 NA CASSVGGSYGYTF
TRBJ1-4 TRBV28 NA CASSSPGTTNEKLFF
TRBJ1-3 TRBV5-1 NA CASSSKTGFGNTIYF
TRBJ2-1 TRBV5-1 NA CASRGEGLDEQFF
TRBJ2-7 TRBV5-8 few CASRLAGGGYEQYF
TRBJ2-3 TRBV6-2/TRBV6-3 NA CASSYSGLPDTQYF
TRBJ1-5 TRBV10-3 NA CAISAGLQENQPQHF
TRBJ2-3 TRBV6-5 NA CASSMQGARADTQYF
TRBJ2-7 TRBV16 NA CASSPTLSSYEQYF
TRBJ2-5 TRBV5-1 NA CASSNRDRLQETQYF
TRBJ1-2 TRBV11-2 NA CASSLDRGTGGGYTF
TRBJ1-2 TRBV28 once CASSSPPLYGYTF
TRBJ2-7 TRBV7-8 once CASSLPAGGSYEQYF
TRBJ2-7 TRBV5-1 NA CASSTSGALEQYF
TRBJ1-2 TRBV3-1/TRBV3-2 NA CASSQGQYSGYTF
TRBJ2-7 TRBV7-9 NA CASSVFPGGEQYF
TRBJ2-1 TRBV21-1 NA CASSKKVKGLAGGIAYNEQFF
TRBJ2-3 TRBV10-3 NA CAISWDRGTDTQYF
TRBJ1-1 TRBV5-1 NA CASAPREKLNTEAFF
TRBJ2-6 TRBV6-6 NA CASSPTGTFSGANVLTF
TRBJ1-5 TRBV19 NA CASNQYRGQQPQHF
TRBJ1-1 TRBV9 NA CASSPSVGGGAEAFF
TRBJ1-1 TRBV30 NA CAWRKTGESTEAFF
TRBJ1-4 TRBV19 few CASRGQSLNEKLFF
TRBJ1-2 TRBV4-2 NA CASSQDSWVGPNYGYTF
TRBJ1-1 TRBV7-3 NA CASSLDRVTEAFF
TRBJ2-2 TRBV5-4 NA CASSLDGYGGGTGELFF
TRBJ2-3 TRBV7-9 NA CASSLRQGSTDTQYF
TRBJ2-3 TRBV15 NA CATSIRSADTQYF
TRBJ2-3 TRBV28 NA CASSSPGPPDTQYF
TRBJ2-1 TRBV7-8 NA CASSLILGLAEYNEQFF
TRBJ2-7 TRBV4-2 NA CASSQSLAGNREQYF
TRBJ2-5 TRBV7-8 NA CASSSSGGGALETQYF
TRBJ2-7 TRBV20-1 NA CSASLPGGSESYEQYF
TRBJ1-5 TRBV6-5 NA CASRDRLNQPQHF
TRBJ2-7 TRBV11-2 NA CASRGQGTYEQYF
TRBJ1-1 TRBV9 NA CASNPLGYAEAFF
TRBJ2-2 TRBV9 NA CASRDRGLTGELFF
TRBJ2-2 TRBV12-3/TRBV12-4 NA CASRLSTGELFF
TRBJ2-3 TRBV3-1/TRBV3-2 once CASSRGSTDTQYF
TRBJ2-7 TRBV29-1 NA CSVGETGVEQYF
TRBJ1-1 TRBV6-5 NA CASSSFGTANTEAFF
TRBJ2-7 TRBV9 NA CASSVVAQTYEQYF
TRBJ1-6 TRBV28 NA CASSSPTGNNSPLHF
TRBJ1-1 TRBV19 NA CASTPEFWGEAFF